This TCR beta chain comes out of a study of blood T cell repertoires in COVID-19. Overall study context: Sites in the United States, Italy and Spain provided acute and convalescent COVID-19 samples.

Looked up from germline, CDR1 is MNHEY and CDR2 is SMNVEV (reference sequence). The CDR3 loop spans 14 amino acids. Unmatched junction bases numbered 3, after V lost 4 bases and J lost 3 bases. This clone has just a few counts. Original processing methods: Cell counts per sample came from amplifying reference gene primers. Clones were sequenced by immunoSEQ multiplex PCR, and TCRdb holds only the in-frame ones, with some missing. Clone size and V and J calls were adopted from that table, with D and trimming inferred from the DNA. Of over 150,000 clones in the sample, approximately 80% were seen once. The receptor comes from a woman in her thirties or forties with COVID-19, enrolled during active disease. The material sequenced was peripheral blood. The J gene is TRBJ1-5, the V gene TRBV27; 7 bases map to TRBD1. CDR3 in amino acids: CASSSGTVNQPQHF. In DNA, the CDR3 is TGTGCCAGCAGTTCCGGGACAGTCAATCAGCCCCAGCATTTT.